The clone carrying this T cell receptor (beta chain) has a handful of counts. The antigen is not known. Time point meaning: patch test 1, 2 weeks after DPC sensitization. Described treatment: therapeutic diphenylcyclopropenone sensitization with weekly scalp DPC. Blood draws came before every patch-test application. The study's library attached unique molecular identifiers to single cDNA molecules. Each CDR3 protein gets one entry after TCRdb re-called the RACE reads with MiXCR. The sample records some 190,000 distinct CDR3 sequences, approximately 20% being singletons. This entry belongs to a study of human T cells and chemical hapten exposure. Background on the study: 2% DPC applied to a roughly 2 cm by roughly 2 cm arm area sensitized donors. Findings of the study overall: Patch test score tracked positively with PT1 expanded TCR counts.

Per germline, CDR1 ENHRY and CDR2 SYGVKD. The CDR3 totals 16 residues. V shed 10 bases, J shed 5 bases, and the junction held 16 bases outside the gene matches. The input for sequencing was whole blood, taken in connection with sensitization to the hapten diphenylcyclopropenone (DPC). The source of this sequence is a woman aged 50 to 65 with alopecia areata. Some clones in this sample may be carry-over from other donors' samples. The chain has TRBV10-3 and TRBJ2-1; 8 positions agree with TRBD2. The CDR3 reads CATPCVREGPHNEQFF. CDR3 sequence (DNA): TGTGCCACCCCTTGTGTCCGGGAGGGCCCCCACAATGAGCAGTTCTTC.